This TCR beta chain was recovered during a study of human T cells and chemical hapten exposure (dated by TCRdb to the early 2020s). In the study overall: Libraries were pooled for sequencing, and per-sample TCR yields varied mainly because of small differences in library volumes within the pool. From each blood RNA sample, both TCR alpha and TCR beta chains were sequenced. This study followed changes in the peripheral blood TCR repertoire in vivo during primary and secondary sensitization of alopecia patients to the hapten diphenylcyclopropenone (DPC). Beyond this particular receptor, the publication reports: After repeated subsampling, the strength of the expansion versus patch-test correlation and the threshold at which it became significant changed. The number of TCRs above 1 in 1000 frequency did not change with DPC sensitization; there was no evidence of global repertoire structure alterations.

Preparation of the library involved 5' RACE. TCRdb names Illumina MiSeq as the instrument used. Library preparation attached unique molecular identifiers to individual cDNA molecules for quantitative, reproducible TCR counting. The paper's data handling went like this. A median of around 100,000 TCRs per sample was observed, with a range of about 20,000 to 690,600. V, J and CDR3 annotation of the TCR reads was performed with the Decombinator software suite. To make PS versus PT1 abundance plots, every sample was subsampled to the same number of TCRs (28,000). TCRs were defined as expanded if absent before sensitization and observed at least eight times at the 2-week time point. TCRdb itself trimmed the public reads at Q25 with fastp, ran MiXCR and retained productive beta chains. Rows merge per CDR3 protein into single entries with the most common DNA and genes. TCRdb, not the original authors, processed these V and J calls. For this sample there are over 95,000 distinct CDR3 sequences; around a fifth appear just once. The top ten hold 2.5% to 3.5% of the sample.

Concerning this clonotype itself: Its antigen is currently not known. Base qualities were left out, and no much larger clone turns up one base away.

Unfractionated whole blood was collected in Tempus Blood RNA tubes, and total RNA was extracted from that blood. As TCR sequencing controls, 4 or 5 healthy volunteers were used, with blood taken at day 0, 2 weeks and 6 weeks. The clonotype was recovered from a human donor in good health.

The sequenced DNA is TGTGCCTGGAGTGGCCCGCTAGGGACTAGCGGGGGTAATGAGCAGTTCTTC. Its protein reads: CAWSGPLGTSGGNEQFF. The rearrangement combines TRBV30 with TRBJ2-1; a stretch of 14 junction bases matches TRBD2. CDR1 is given as GTSNPN and CDR2 as SVGIG, both from the germline V gene (reference sequence). Inclusive of the bounding cysteine and phenylalanine, the CDR3 is 17 residues long. The kept DNA is CDR3 alone, 51 bases in frame from the first base. The junction shows trimming of 1 base on V and 7 bases on J, and the gene matches do not reach 9 bases of it.